This T cell receptor (beta chain) was observed in a study of T cell clonotyping in hematopoietic cell transplantation. There are 15 residues in the CDR3. Germline CDR1 reads GTSNPN; CDR2 reads SVGIG (reference sequence). Trimming cost V 2 bases and J 6 bases, with 19 bases left between them. Overall study results and limits: At the given depth, recipient repertoires were over 97% de novo clonotypes. Cells were unsorted, so CD4 and CD8 contributions were not separated.

Samples: about 28 days before transplant, then days 30, 100 and 180 after. Generated by immunoSEQ multiplex PCR, the TCRdb table keeps only in-frame clones and is missing some. The table records under 15,000 clones, approximately 80% of them present only once. In the case of this clone: Its antigen is unknown.

J is TRBJ1-2 and V is TRBV30, with unresolved D. The material was PBMCs, obtained 100 days after allogeneic stem cell transplant. The TCR comes from a female patient in her 40s who had an allogeneic stem cell transplant from a related donor, so T cells may come from the graft donor. Some clones in this sample may be carry-over from other donors' samples. The CDR3 sequence: CAWSLSLQGRDGYTF. CDR3 coding DNA: TGTGCCTGGAGTCTCTCTCTTCAAGGAAGGGATGGCTACACCTTC.